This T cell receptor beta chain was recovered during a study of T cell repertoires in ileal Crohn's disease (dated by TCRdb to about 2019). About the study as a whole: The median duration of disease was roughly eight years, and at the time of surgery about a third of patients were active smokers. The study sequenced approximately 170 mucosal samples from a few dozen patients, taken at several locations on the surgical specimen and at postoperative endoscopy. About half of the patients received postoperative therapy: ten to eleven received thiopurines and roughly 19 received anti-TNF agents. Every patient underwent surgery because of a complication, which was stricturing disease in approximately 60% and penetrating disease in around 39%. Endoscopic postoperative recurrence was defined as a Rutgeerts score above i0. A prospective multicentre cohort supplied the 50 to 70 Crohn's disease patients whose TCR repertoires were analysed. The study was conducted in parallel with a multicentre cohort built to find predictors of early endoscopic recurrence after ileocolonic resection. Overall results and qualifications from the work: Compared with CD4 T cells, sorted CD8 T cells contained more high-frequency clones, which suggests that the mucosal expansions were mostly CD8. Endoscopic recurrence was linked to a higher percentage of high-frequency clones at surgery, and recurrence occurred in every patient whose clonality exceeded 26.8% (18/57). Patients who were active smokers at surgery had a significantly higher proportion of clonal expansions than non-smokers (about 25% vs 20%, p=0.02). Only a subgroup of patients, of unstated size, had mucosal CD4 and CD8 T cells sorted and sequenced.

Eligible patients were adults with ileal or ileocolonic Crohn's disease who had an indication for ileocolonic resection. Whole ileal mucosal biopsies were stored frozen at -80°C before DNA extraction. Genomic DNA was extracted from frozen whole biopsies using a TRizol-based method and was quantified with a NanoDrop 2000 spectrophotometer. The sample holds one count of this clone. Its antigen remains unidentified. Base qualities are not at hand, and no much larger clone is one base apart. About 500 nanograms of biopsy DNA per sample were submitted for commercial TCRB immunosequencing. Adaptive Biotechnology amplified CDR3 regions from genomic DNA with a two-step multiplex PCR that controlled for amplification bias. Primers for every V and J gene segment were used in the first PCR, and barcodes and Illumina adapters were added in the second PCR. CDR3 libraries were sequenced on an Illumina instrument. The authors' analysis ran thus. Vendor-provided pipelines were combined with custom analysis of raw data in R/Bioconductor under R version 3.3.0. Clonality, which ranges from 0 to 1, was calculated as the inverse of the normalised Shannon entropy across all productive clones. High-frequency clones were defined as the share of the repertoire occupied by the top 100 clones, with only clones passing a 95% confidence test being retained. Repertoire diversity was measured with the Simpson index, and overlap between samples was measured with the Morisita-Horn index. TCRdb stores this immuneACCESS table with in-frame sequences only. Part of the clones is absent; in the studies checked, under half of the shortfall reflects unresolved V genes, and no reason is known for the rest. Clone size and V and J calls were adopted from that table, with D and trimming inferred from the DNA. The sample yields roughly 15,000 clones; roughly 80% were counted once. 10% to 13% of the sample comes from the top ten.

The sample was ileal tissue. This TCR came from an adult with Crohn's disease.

The CDR3 amino acid sequence is: CASSLAPYASTDTQYF. Here is the DNA: TGTGCCAGCAGCTTAGCGCCCTACGCTAGCACAGATACGCAGTATTTT. The rearranged chain carries TRBV7-2 and TRBJ2-3; no D gene is confidently identified. The germline V gene provides CDR1 SGHTA and CDR2 FQGNSA. Reading from cysteine to phenylalanine, the CDR3 counts 16 amino acids. Only CDR3 DNA is held: 48 bases, read in frame from base 1. V was cut back by 0 bases and J by 0 bases, leaving a gap of 10 bases between them.